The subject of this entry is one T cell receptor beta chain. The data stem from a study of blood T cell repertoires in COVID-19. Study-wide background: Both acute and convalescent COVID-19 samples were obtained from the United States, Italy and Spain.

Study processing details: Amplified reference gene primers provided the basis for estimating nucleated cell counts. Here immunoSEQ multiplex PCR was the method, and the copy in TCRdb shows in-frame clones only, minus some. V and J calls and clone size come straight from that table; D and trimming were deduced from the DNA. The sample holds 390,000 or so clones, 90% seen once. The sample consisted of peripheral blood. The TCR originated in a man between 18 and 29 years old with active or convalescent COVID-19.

The CDR3 DNA reads as TGTGCCAGCAGTGGCGGGGGGTTGGGAAACACCATATATTTT. This encodes CASSGGGLGNTIYF. The V call is TRBV28, the J call TRBJ1-3, with a tentative D call TRBD1 (5 bases). The germline V gene encodes CDR1 MDHEN and CDR2 SYDVKM. The CDR3 sequence is 14 residues long. The V end was cut by 5 bases, the J end by 4 bases, with 12 bases between.